This T cell receptor beta chain is from a study of blood T cell repertoires in COVID-19 (dated by TCRdb to 2019 to 2021). Regarding the research as a whole: Collaborator samples came from the United States, Italy and Spain and covered acute and convalescent phases of COVID-19. Samples came from the ongoing ImmuneRACE study (first 160 participants) plus 1,254 subjects from 6 global collaborators. The dataset comprised deeply sampled blood TCRbeta repertoires from subjects exposed to, actively infected with, or recovered from COVID-19. The repertoires were released in a freely available public database intended as a resource for research on the immune response to SARS-CoV-2. Where HLA class I and class II types were available, the types were taken from metadata supplied by the sample provider, not from assay-based typing. The prospective study material was composed of cDNA or gDNA derived from T cells, B-cell-depleted T cells, or PBMCs. A de-identified subject ID, COVID-19 status, age in years and sex were almost always included in the sample metadata.

Each collaborating institution followed its own protocols to collect whole blood in K2EDTA tubes. Collaborator samples were shipped for TCRbeta analysis as frozen whole blood, isolated PBMCs, or DNA extracted from either sample type. TCRbeta CDR3 regions were amplified from genomic DNA by means of the immunoSEQ Assay, a bias-controlled multiplex PCR. As for the original processing: Within the assay, amplification of reference gene primers was used to estimate how many nucleated cells each sample contained. To quantify the absolute abundance of each unique TCRbeta CDR3 rearrangement, sequence reads were collapsed and filtered. For each sample, productive Simpson clonality was calculated by taking the square root of Simpson's diversity index across productive rearrangements. The table comes from immuneACCESS by way of TCRdb, which keeps in-frame sequences with V and J called. Part of the clones is missing from these tables; in studies checked, under half for an unresolved V gene and the rest for unknown reasons. The D gene and trimming were derived from the DNA, and the V and J assignments and clone size from that table. In this sample the table shows fewer than 200,000 clones, roughly four fifths of which occur a single time. The ten largest clones capture approximately 10% of the sample.

On this clone: The clone's antigen remains unknown. No much larger clonotype is one base removed from it; base qualities were not supplied.

After removal of 5 bases from V and 3 bases from J, the junction retains 9 bases not matched to a gene. The germline V gene specifies MDHEN as CDR1 and SYDVKM as CDR2. The CDR3 covers 17 residues, taking in both the cysteine and the phenylalanine. The read is trimmed to its CDR3 DNA, 51 bases read in frame from base 1. Study-wide conclusions, independent of this receptor: The amount of clinical and demographic metadata varied by source and participant and was provided uncurated.

The sequence was obtained from a man in his 70s with active or convalescent COVID-19. The chain was built from TRBV28 and TRBJ2-1; 11 central bases correspond to TRBD2. Sequencing was done on a sample of peripheral blood. The bases read TGTGCCAGCAGTCCAACTAGCGGGAGACGGATCTACAATGAGCAGTTCTTC. It is translated as CASSPTSGRRIYNEQFF. The entire variable domain, with the stretches around the CDR3 drawn from the reference TRBV28 and TRBJ2-1 proteins, is DVKVTQSSRYLVKRTGEKVFLECVQDMDHENMFWYRQDPGLGLRLIYFSYDVKMKEKGDIPEGYSVSREKKERFSLILESASTNQTSMYLCASSPTSGRRIYNEQFFGPGTRLTVL.